Listed below are T cell receptor beta chains from one sample, sequenced in a study of CD8+ T cells in alopecia areata. Method: immunoSEQ multiplex PCR; TCRdb's copy keeps in-frame clones and lacks some. The sample lists about 200,000 clones, 45% to 70% occurring once. Sample: CD8+ T cells sorted from blood. These receptors came from a human donor in good health. The CDR3 runs from the conserved cysteine through the conserved F or W. D genes are given only for firm matches. Only part of the rows carry a size: once, few, many, or a class if the clone is expanded.

d_call,j_call,clone_size,v_call,cdr3_nt,cdr3_aa
TRBD1,TRBJ2-7,few,TRBV2,TGTGCCATCAAGGGACAGAAGTCCTACGAGCAGTACTTC,CAIKGQKSYEQYF
NA,TRBJ2-7,few,TRBV6-1,TGTGCCAGCAGTGAGGGGTGGGGGAGCTCCTACGAGCAGTACTTC,CASSEGWGSSYEQYF
TRBD2,TRBJ2-3,NA,TRBV27,TGTGCCAGCAGTCCTGGACTAGCAGCCCGCACAGATACGCAGTATTTT,CASSPGLAARTDTQYF
TRBD2,TRBJ2-1,few,TRBV29-1,TGCAGCGTTGAAGATCGTTCGAGCGGGGGGGCGAATGAGCAGTTCTTC,CSVEDRSSGGANEQFF
NA,TRBJ2-3,NA,TRBV7-9,TGTGCCAGCAGCCTGGCTACAGATACGCAGTATTTT,CASSLATDTQYF
NA,TRBJ2-7,NA,TRBV7-3,TGTGCCAGCAGCTTAGGGACTGGCTCCTACGAGCAGTACTTC,CASSLGTGSYEQYF
NA,TRBJ2-7,NA,TRBV6-5,TGTGCCAGCATTGGGTACGACGAGCAGTACTTC,CASIGYDEQYF
NA,TRBJ2-7,few,TRBV25-1,TGTGCCAGCAGTGAATGGGGGGACGAGCAGTACTTC,CASSEWGDEQYF
TRBD2,TRBJ2-3,NA,TRBV15,TGTGCCACCAGCGGACCCCCGAGCGGGGGAAGTGATACGCAGTATTTT,CATSGPPSGGSDTQYF
NA,TRBJ1-2,once,TRBV4-1,TGCGCCAGCAGCCCTTACACCCCCCGAGTCTATGGCTACACCTTC,CASSPYTPRVYGYTF
NA,TRBJ2-2,few,TRBV23-1,TGCGCCAATTGGGAGTCCGGGGAGCTGTTTTTT,CANWESGELFF
TRBD2,TRBJ2-5,NA,TRBV29-1,TGCAGCGTGGACGGACTAGCGGGGGAGGAAAGAGAGACCCAGTACTTC,CSVDGLAGEERETQYF
NA,TRBJ1-2,NA,TRBV5-6,TGTGCCAGCAGCTTGGCTGCAGGGACGACCTATGGCTACACCTTC,CASSLAAGTTYGYTF
NA,TRBJ1-2,few,TRBV5-1,TGCGCCAGCAGCTTAAGCGAGAACTATGGCTACACCTTC,CASSLSENYGYTF
NA,TRBJ1-5,NA,TRBV4-1,TGCGCCAGCAGCCGGGACAGCAATCAGCCCCAGCATTTT,CASSRDSNQPQHF